Sequencing of this T cell receptor beta chain was carried out in a study of blood T cell repertoires in COVID-19. Germline values: CDR1 SGDLS, CDR2 YYNGEE. V dropped 3 bases and J dropped 10; count of bases not matched to a gene: 10. This CDR3 region has 16 residues. During active infection, Seattle patients enrolled and were then monitored through disease. Original methodology: Amplifying reference gene primers gave estimates of nucleated cell counts. The protocol was immunoSEQ multiplex PCR, while the TCRdb copy is restricted to in-frame clones and leaves out a portion. V, J and clone size reflect that table, while D and trimming were determined from the DNA. The sample holds approximately 170,000 clones, approximately 90% seen once.

Sample: peripheral blood. The chain uses TRBV9 and TRBJ2-3; the match to TRBD2 covers 14 bases. This receptor was taken from a man aged 18 to 29 with COVID-19, enrolled during active disease. Here the CDR3 reads CASSGTSGRPPGSQYF. In nucleotides, the CDR3 is TGTGCCAGCAGCGGGACTAGCGGGAGGCCACCTGGGTCGCAGTATTTT.